These T cell receptor beta chains were read from a single sample in a study of shared clonotypes between healthy human individuals. The table came from immunoSEQ multiplex PCR; TCRdb's copy has only in-frame clones and leaves some out. The sample includes 1,500,000 or so clones, around 95% of them seen just once. The sequencing sample was made of naive CD4+ T cells sorted from blood. Receptors originate from a man between 25 and 39 years old in good health. Each CDR3 is given with its conserved first and last residue.

TRBV7-2 CASSLTTSQRVTEAFF
TRBV6-5 CASSPPLNTGELFF
TRBV6-1 CASSEWGQQETQYF
TRBV18 CASTRRGETQYF
TRBV11-2 CASSKMWQTSSYNEQFF
TRBV29-1 CSVASTGTPYEQYF
TRBV27 CASSFLPLGANVLTF
TRBV11-2 CASSWRVPYEQYF
TRBV28 CASSPTRDWIYEQYF
TRBV4-1 CASSQVVFTDTQYF
TRBV30 CAWSVDSNSNQPQHF
TRBV5-1 CASSPSGTGSYNEQFF
TRBV6-5 CASSPDGYNEQFF
TRBV5-1 CASSRGQGPPNTGELFF
TRBV5-1 CASNRAGLPTYNEQFF
TRBV4-3 CASSQDGRGSVDTIYF
TRBV2 CASSETQTRTSGNTIYF
TRBV2 CASTSGTGPYEQYF
TRBV27 CASSLYGYGYTF
TRBV9 CASSVVAGGSQETQYF
TRBV7-2 CASSSTGDNTGELFF
TRBV18 CASSPLYLRREGRPNGELFF
TRBV12-5 CASNSGIAGPMSQQFF
TRBV11-2 CASSQATGPGNEQFF
TRBV15 CATSRVPGGAERIEAFF
TRBV6-5 CASSTLAGRETQYF
TRBV11-2 CASSLDQGLSTDTQYF
TRBV18 CASSSDRAAGNTIYF
TRBV19 CASKRDSGANVLTF
TRBV4-1 CASSQDQGPYSYNEQFF
TRBV7-3 CASSAQGLTTDTQYF
TRBV19 CASRARGLGANNQPQHF
TRBV28 CASSLLAANQPQHF
TRBV19 CASSIALTGGEAFF
TRBV10-2 CASSVGLAGGRYEQYF
TRBV5-4 CASSPDRMRYEQYF
TRBV5-1 CASSSGLAGSYEQYF
TRBV18 CASSPMGTITDTQYF
TRBV19 CASSMLGSKVNEQFF
TRBV10-3 CAISPSNNEQFF
TRBV5-1 CASSLKRGQIVSEQYF
TRBV6-1 CASSVMTVVPTDTQYF
TRBV6-5 CASSYTPGPIGGYTF
TRBV7-6 CASSLDGASTDTQYF
TRBV5-4 CASSLADGSTDTQYF
TRBV29-1 CSVWMGSRKLFF
TRBV7-9 CASSLTPVGRASYEQYF
TRBV28 CASSSLRRASKGFDGYTF
TRBV15 CATSRGGGLGSYNEQFF
TRBV5-8 CASSSGQGSSGELFF
TRBV18 CASSPLAVQETQYF
TRBV6-1 CASRGLAGATGELFF